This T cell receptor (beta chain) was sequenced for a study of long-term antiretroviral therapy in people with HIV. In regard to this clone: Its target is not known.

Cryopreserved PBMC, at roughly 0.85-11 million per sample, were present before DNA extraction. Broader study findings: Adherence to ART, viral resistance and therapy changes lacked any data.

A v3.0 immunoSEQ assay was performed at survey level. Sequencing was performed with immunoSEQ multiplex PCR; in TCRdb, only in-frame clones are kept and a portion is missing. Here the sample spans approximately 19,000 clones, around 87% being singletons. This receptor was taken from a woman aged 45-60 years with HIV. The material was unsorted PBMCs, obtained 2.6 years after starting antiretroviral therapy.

CDR3 in amino acids: CASSFTSGRDDTQYF. For the CDR3, the DNA is TGTGCCAGCAGTTTCACGAGCGGGAGGGATGATACGCAGTATTTT. The chain is built from TRBV27 and TRBJ2-3; TRBD2 agrees at 10 bases. The germline CDR1 and CDR2 sequences are MNHEY and SMNVEV (reference sequence). The ends lost 3 bases at V and 6 bases at J; junction bases unmatched: 6. This CDR3 region has 15 residues.